This TCR beta chain stems from a study of cytomegalovirus exposure and HLA in healthy donors. Study context: Counted in an early data release were approximately 85 million unique TCRs from HLA-typed donors.

Germline V gene data show CDR1 as MDHEN and CDR2 as SYDVKM. The CDR3 covers 13 residues. Trimming stripped 2 bases from V and 4 bases from J, with 8 bases between. With respect to this clone: Its specificity is unknown. This same CDR3 is encoded by further DNA sequences in the sample.

It was with 60 Vbeta and 13 Jbeta primers that the PCR ran. Measured with immunoSEQ multiplex PCR; TCRdb has only the in-frame clones, and not every one. Here the sample spans about 200,000 clones, around four fifths being singletons. Notes on the study in general: Evidence from a later analysis indicated that most CMV-associated TCR beta chains looked HLA-restricted. A later analysis reported that several of the most significant clusters appeared to be linked to common viral pathogens, among them Epstein-Barr virus. For most TCR sequences rarity was the rule, although some public TCRs occurred in many donors.

This rearrangement joins TRBV28 to TRBJ1-2; D is uncertain. The source is a man in his fifties or sixties in good health and CMV-seronegative. The sequenced sample was PBMCs. CDR3 sequence (DNA): TGTGCCAGCAGTTTAACGGGAAGCTATGGCTACACCTTC. It encodes CASSLTGSYGYTF.